Presented here are 7 T cell receptor beta chains from one specimen sequenced in a study of cytomegalovirus exposure and HLA in healthy donors. Use of 60 Vbeta and 13 Jbeta primers characterized the PCR. Data came from immunoSEQ multiplex PCR; TCRdb stores just in-frame clones and leaves some out. This table has over 120,000 clones, about 80% appearing once. The sample was PBMCs. These receptors originate from a woman aged 18-35 years in good health and CMV-seropositive.

This rearrangement joins TRBV11-2 to TRBJ1-1; no clear D. The CDR3 is 14 amino acids. V was pared by 1 base and J by 4 bases, with 10 bases between. The germline gives CDR1 SGHAT, CDR2 FQNNGV. The CDR3 here is CASSLAQSSTEAFF. The CDR3 region has the DNA TGTGCCAGCAGCTTAGCACAGAGCAGCACTGAAGCTTTCTTT.

The gene calls are TRBV29-1 and TRBJ1-4; possibly TRBD1 for D (5 bases). The germline V and J ends were trimmed by 4 bases and 8 bases, with 14 bases remaining between them. This CDR3 has 13 residues. Per germline, CDR1 SQVTM and CDR2 ANQGSEA. The CDR3 DNA follows: TGCAGCGTTGTGGGGGGGAGGGGAGAAAAACTGTTTTTT. This gives the protein CSVVGGRGEKLFF.

The gene calls are TRBV14 and TRBJ2-5, with D perhaps TRBD1 (6 bases). Germline CDR1 and CDR2: SGHDN and FVKESK. V lost 0 bases, J lost 6 bases, and 8 bases lay in between. The CDR3 totals 13 residues. The CDR3 coding sequence is TGTGCCAGCAGCCAAGAATGGGGGCAGACCCAGTACTTC. It specifies CASSQEWGQTQYF.

The J gene is TRBJ1-5, the V gene TRBV25-1, with 10 bases matching TRBD1. The CDR3 spans 15 residues. Losses at the gene ends were 1 base for V and 11 bases for J; bases not matched to a gene: 8. The germline gives CDR1 MGHDK, CDR2 SYGVNS. The CDR3 is CASSESTGGYQTQHF. The CDR3 region has the DNA TGTGCCAGCAGTGAATCGACAGGGGGCTACCAGACCCAGCATTTT.

This rearrangement joins TRBV28 to TRBJ1-6; possible D gene TRBD1, 5 bases. This CDR3 has 18 residues. V lost 3 bases and J lost 0, with 15 bases in between. CDR1 is MDHEN and CDR2 is SYDVKM in the germline V gene. The CDR3, as DNA: TGTGCCAGCAGTTTTGGTCGGCAGGGCGGCTCCTATAATTCACCCCTCCACTTT. Protein: CASSFGRQGGSYNSPLHF.

V usage is TRBV7-8 and J usage is TRBJ2-3; 8 nucleotides align to TRBD2. Germline assignment: CDR1 SGHVS and CDR2 FQNEAQ. The V gene end was trimmed by 5 bases and the J gene end by 2 bases; junction bases not matched to a gene: 12. The CDR3 extends over 17 amino acids. In nucleotides, the CDR3 is TGTGCCAGCAGCGCCTCCGCGAGCGGGGGCTCCACAGATACGCAGTATTTT. Translated, it gives CASSASASGGSTDTQYF.

This clone was detected once. V usage is TRBV18 and J usage is TRBJ1-2; D ambiguous. Germline CDR1 and CDR2: KGHSH and LQKENI. The length of the CDR3 is 12 residues. V was shortened by 2 bases and J by 8 bases, with 9 bases between the two germline ends. The CDR3 sequence: CASSPGLGGYTF. The DNA for the CDR3 is TGTGCCAGCTCACCAGGGCTGGGCGGCTACACCTTC.